These 11 T cell receptor beta chains were all obtained from the same sample, sequenced in a study of metastatic and nonmetastatic thyroid tumors. Thyroid surgery was performed in patients who had received no treatment beforehand. TCRdb re-called clones from the PCR reads using MiXCR. This table has 35,000 to 45,000 clones, about 12% appearing once. What was sequenced was blood. All receptors come from a male donor with papillary thyroid cancer or a benign thyroid nodule (not recorded which). Some clones in this sample may be carry-over from other donors' samples.

This clone was seen many times. This chain joins TRBV6-1 and TRBJ2-2; D is ambiguous. From germline, CDR1 is MNHNS and CDR2 SASEGT. The CDR3 covers 12 residues. V was shortened by 10 bases and J by 5 bases, with 11 bases between the two germline ends. CDR3 region: CAIDDPTGELFF. DNA of the CDR3: TGTGCCATCGACGACCCTACCGGGGAGCTGTTTTTT.

This clone occurred many times. The J gene is TRBJ2-1, the V gene TRBV24-1, with 8 nucleotides matching TRBD2. CDR3 size: 16 residues. CDR1 and CDR2 (germline): KGHDR, SFDVKD. Trimming cost V 4 bases and J 5 bases; bases outside gene matches: 9. CDR3 sequence reads: CATSDPRTSGDNEQFF. DNA of the CDR3: TGTGCCACCAGTGACCCCAGAACTAGCGGAGACAATGAGCAGTTCTTC.

This clone was seen at least ten times. This chain links TRBV7-9 with TRBJ2-5; 10 bases are a match to TRBD1. Germline CDR1 and CDR2: SEHNR and FQNEAQ (reference sequence). Losses at the gene ends were 3 bases for V and 5 bases for J; bases not matched to a gene: 3. There are 14 residues in the CDR3. The CDR3 DNA reads as TGTGCCAGCAGCTTCCGGACAGGGGGGGAGACCCAGTACTTC. This gives the protein CASSFRTGGETQYF.

A word on this clone: One base away lies a much larger clone, so this may be a sequencing read error. The V and J genes are TRBV11-2 and TRBJ2-3, with a tentative D call TRBD2 (5 bases). Deletions cut 7 bases from V and 0 bases from J, with 17 bases between. CDR3 length: 16 residues. Germline V CDR1 and CDR2: SGHAT, FQNNGV. CDR3 DNA: TGTGCCAGCACGTTGGCGAGAGGGCCGAGCACAGATACGCAGTATTTT. Protein: CASTLARGPSTDTQYF.

This clone has ten or more counts. The chain couples TRBV7-9 to TRBJ2-7; no firm D call. V was cut by 5 bases and J by 3 bases, with 11 bases left in between. CDR1 and CDR2 (germline): SEHNR, FQNEAQ (reference sequence). The CDR3 contains 13 residues. DNA for the CDR3: TGTGCCAGCAGCCCCATGGGCGGCTACGAGCAGTACTTC. Its translation: CASSPMGGYEQYF.

Comments on this clone: The same CDR3 is also encoded by other DNA sequences in this sample. The chain combines TRBV18 with TRBJ1-5; D is uncertain. Germline V gene sequence: CDR1 KGHSH, CDR2 LQKENI. The CDR3 contains 13 residues. With 2 bases removed from V and 0 bases from J, the gap between germline ends came to 2 bases. CDR3 sequence: CASSPGSNQPQHF. The DNA for the CDR3 is TGTGCCAGCTCACCAGGTAGCAATCAGCCCCAGCATTTT.

This clone was seen ten or more times. Mismatch with germline at one junction end may stem from a read error. Other DNA sequences in the same sample also yield this CDR3. The V and J genes are TRBV6-1 and TRBJ1-5; 7 nucleotides line up with TRBD1. Germline V gene lookup returns CDR1 MNHNS and CDR2 SASEGT. The CDR3 has 13 residues. The chain's CDR3 is CASSGQGQQPQHF. CDR3 nucleotide sequence: TGTGCCAGCAGTGGACAGGGACAACAGCCCCAACATTTT.

This clone has more than one count but fewer than ten. A single base separates this from a much larger clone, so it may be a read error. V usage is TRBV7-9 and J usage is TRBJ2-2; no clear D. Per germline, CDR1 SEHNR and CDR2 FQNEAQ (reference sequence). The CDR3 extends over 11 amino acids. Trimming stripped 7 bases from V and 6 bases from J, with 6 bases between. The CDR3 DNA is TGTGCCAGCACCAGTGCCGGGGAGCTGTTTTTT. Its translation: CASTSAGELFF.

This clone was seen more than once but under ten times. The CDR3, as DNA: TGTGCCAGCATTTCCCGACAGGTAACGGAATGGACCTATGGCTACACCTTC. It yields the protein CASISRQVTEWTYGYTF. This chain links TRBV27 with TRBJ1-2; weak D call: TRBD1 (6 bases). Trimming shortened V by 7 bases and J by 4 bases, and 25 bases separated the two germline ends. The CDR3 loop spans 17 amino acids. Germline V lookup: CDR1 MNHEY, CDR2 SMNVEV (reference sequence).

This clone was detected many times. V is TRBV5-5 and J is TRBJ2-1, with 9 bases matching TRBD2. Germline CDR1 is SGHKS and CDR2 is YYEKEE (reference sequence). This CDR3 has 14 amino acids. V lost 2 bases to trimming and J lost 5 bases; unmatched junction nucleotides: 2. CDR3 amino acids: CASSFAGGHNEQFF. In DNA form, the CDR3 reads TGTGCCAGCAGCTTCGCGGGAGGGCACAATGAGCAGTTCTTC.

This clone was seen at least ten times. CDR3 sequence reads: CASDRFVGEAFF. The CDR3 region has the DNA TGTGCCTCGGACAGGTTCGTCGGTGAAGCTTTCTTT. The chain employs TRBV30 and TRBJ1-1; 7 bases map to TRBD1. The CDR3 totals 12 residues. Germline CDR1 GTSNPN, CDR2 SVGIG (reference sequence). V gave up 7 bases and J gave up 7 bases; unmatched junction bases: 9.